Presented here are 6 T cell receptor beta chains from one specimen sequenced in a study of blood T cell repertoires in COVID-19 (dated by TCRdb to 2018 to 2020). To prepare the library, the immunoSEQ multiplex PCR assay was applied. TCRdb mirrors the immuneACCESS table, restricted to in-frame sequences. Some clones are absent from its copies; in checked studies, under half trace to an unresolved V gene, and the reason for the others is unknown. For this sample there are a few hundred thousand clones; 65% to 85% appear just once. The leading ten clones occupy about 3.3% of the sample. The sequenced sample was PBMCs or T cells enriched from blood (not recorded which). These receptors were collected from a woman aged 60-70 years who had recovered from COVID-19.

The V gene is TRBV10-3, the J gene TRBJ1-2, with 9 bases fitting TRBD1. Trimming cost V 2 bases and J 3 bases; bases outside gene matches: 1. There are 14 residues in the CDR3. CDR1 and CDR2 from the germline V gene are ENHRY and SYGVKD. CDR3 protein: CAISEDRGDYGYTF. The CDR3 DNA follows: TGTGCCATCAGTGAGGACAGGGGGGACTATGGCTACACCTTC.

The chain uses TRBV27 and TRBJ1-3; no clear D. The germline CDR1 and CDR2 sequences are MNHEY and SMNVEV (reference sequence). The length of the CDR3 is 14 residues. V was shortened by 0 bases and J by 0 bases, with 3 bases between the two germline ends. CDR3 bases: TGTGCCAGCAGTTTATCTCTCTCTGGAAACACCATATATTTT. Protein product: CASSLSLSGNTIYF.

The chain is built from TRBV5-1 and TRBJ1-2; D uncertain. CDR1 and CDR2 from the germline V gene are SGHRS and YFSETQ. This CDR3 is built from 14 residues. The ends were cut back, 0 bases at V and 4 bases at J, with 10 bases in the middle. The CDR3 DNA reads TGCGCCAGCAGCTTGGAGGAGGGTGTCTATGGCTACACCTTC. It codes for CASSLEEGVYGYTF.

A few counts support this clone. V gene TRBV27 combines with J gene TRBJ1-2, with 7 bases aligning to TRBD1. The CDR3 covers 14 residues. Germline CDR1 reads MNHEY; CDR2 reads SMNVEV (reference sequence). Trimming took 6 bases from V and 4 from J; bases not matched to a gene: 8. This chain's CDR3 is CASRSRGLIYGYTF. The DNA of the CDR3 is TGTGCCAGCAGAAGCAGGGGGTTAATCTATGGCTACACCTTC.

DNA of the CDR3: TGTGCCAGCATCCCAGGGGGCGCGTTTAACTATGGCTACACCTTC. Amino acids: CASIPGGAFNYGYTF. This chain joins TRBV7-9 and TRBJ1-2, with TRBD1 matching over 8 bases. Germline-derived CDR1 and CDR2 are SEHNR and FQNEAQ (reference sequence). V was clipped by 7 bases and J by 1 base; unmatched bases: 8. CDR3 length: 15 residues. Full variable domain (missing parts from reference TRBV7-9 and TRBJ1-2): DTGVSQNPRHKITKRGQNVTFRCDPISEHNRLYWYRQTLGQGPEFLTYFQNEAQLEKSRLLSDRFSAERPKGSFSTLEIQRTEQGDSAMYLCASIPGGAFNYGYTFGSGTRLTVV.

CDR3 in DNA: TGCGCCAGCAGCCAAGATACAGGGTACTATGGCTACACCTTC. Its translation: CASSQDTGYYGYTF. This rearrangement joins TRBV4-3 to TRBJ1-2; TRBD1 is a possible D gene (6 bases). Germline V gives CDR1 LGHNA, CDR2 YSLEER. The V and J ends lost 0 bases and 3 bases respectively, with 8 bases between them. The length of the CDR3 is 14 residues.